Below are 20 T cell receptor beta chains sequenced from a single sample in a study of human T cells and chemical hapten exposure. The time point was: patch test 1, 2 weeks after DPC sensitization. The treatment denotes: therapeutic diphenylcyclopropenone sensitization with weekly scalp DPC. TCRdb used MiXCR to reprocess the RACE reads, holding one entry per CDR3 protein. The sample has 65,000 to 85,000 distinct CDR3 sequences; over 9% are singletons. The sample in question was whole blood, obtained in connection with sensitization to the hapten diphenylcyclopropenone (DPC). Receptor source: a woman between 45 and 60 years old with alopecia areata. Some clones in this sample may be carry-over from other donors' samples.

A few counts support this clonotype. The chain links TRBV30 to TRBJ1-2, with 7 bases lining up with TRBD1. V was pared by 4 bases and J by 7 bases, with 21 bases of the junction left unmatched. Germline CDR1 GTSNPN, CDR2 SVGIG (reference sequence). This CDR3 is 17 amino acids long. The CDR3 DNA is TGTGCCTGGACCGAACCGGGACAGTTCTATGAGGTTGGTGGCTACACCTTC. It translates to CAWTEPGQFYEVGGYTF. Looking up the rest from reference TRBV30 and TRBJ1-2 gives the full variable domain: SQTIHQWPATLVQPVGSPLSLECTVEGTSNPNLYWYRQAAGRGLQLLFYSVGIGQISSEVPQNLSASRPQDRQFILSSKKLLLSDSGFYLCAWTEPGQFYEVGGYTFGSGTRLTVV.

This clonotype was seen only a few times. Relative to the germline gene, one junction end is altered; a read error may explain this. The chain couples TRBV7-9 to TRBJ2-5; 7 bases are a match to TRBD2. The CDR3 loop spans 14 amino acids. The germline V gene encodes CDR1 SEHNR and CDR2 FQNEAQ (reference sequence). The CDR3 bases are TGTGCCAGCAGTTTAGGGACTACACAAGAGACCCAGTACTTC. Its protein product is CASSLGTTQETQYF.

This clonotype has ten or more counts. The J gene is TRBJ2-5, the V gene TRBV12-3 or TRBV12-4; weak D call: TRBD2 (5 bases). Trimming removed 1 base at V and 5 bases at J, with 14 bases between. There are 15 residues in the CDR3. The CDR3 DNA reads TGTGCCAGCAGTTTAGTACCCGGACTTGGGGAGACCCAGTACTTC. It translates to CASSLVPGLGETQYF.

The J gene is TRBJ2-7, the V gene TRBV20-1; the D is unclear. V was trimmed by 4 bases and J by 1 base, leaving 8 bases between them. Per the germline V gene, CDR1 is DFQATT and CDR2 is SNEGSKA (reference sequence). This CDR3 has 12 amino acids. The CDR3 DNA reads TGCAGTGCTACGACGGCTTCCTACGAGCAGTACTTC. The encoded protein is CSATTASYEQYF.

There are a few counts of this clonotype. The V gene is TRBV29-1, the J gene TRBJ1-1, with unresolved D. The CDR3 totals 11 residues. The germline gives CDR1 SQVTM, CDR2 ANQGSEA. The CDR3: CSSTALIEAFF. In DNA form, the CDR3 reads TGCAGTTCTACCGCTCTTATTGAAGCTTTCTTT.

The chain combines TRBV28 with TRBJ2-7, with D uncertain. This CDR3 is 11 amino acids long. Trimming pared 6 bases from V and 10 bases from J, leaving 13 bases between. Germline lookup yields CDR1 MDHEN and CDR2 SYDVKM. In DNA, the CDR3 is TGTGCCAGCAGCCCTGAAGTGGTACAGTACTTC. This gives the protein CASSPEVVQYF. The whole variable domain, remainder taken from reference TRBV28 and TRBJ2-7, is DVKVTQSSRYLVKRTGEKVFLECVQDMDHENMFWYRQDPGLGLRLIYFSYDVKMKEKGDIPEGYSVSREKKERFSLILESASTNQTSMYLCASSPEVVQYFGPGTRLTVT.

The V and J genes are TRBV12-3 or TRBV12-4 and TRBJ2-7; a possible D gene is TRBD1 (5 bases). The CDR3 contains 15 residues. Trimming removed 7 bases at V and 0 bases at J, with 16 bases between. CDR3 loop: CASTMGPGPSYEQYF. The CDR3 DNA follows: TGTGCCAGCACTATGGGGCCGGGCCCCTCCTACGAGCAGTACTTC.

This clonotype has a handful of counts. V gene TRBV7-2 combines with J gene TRBJ2-7, with 7 positions matching TRBD2. V lost 1 base, J lost 6 bases, and 6 bases stayed unmatched. The CDR3 is made up of 14 amino acids. Germline-derived CDR1 and CDR2 are SGHTA and FQGNSA. Here the CDR3 DNA reads TGTGCCAGCAGCTTAGGCGGGAGTTCGTCCGAGCAGTACTTC. Encoded protein: CASSLGGSSSEQYF.

The chain joins TRBV29-1 to TRBJ2-1; no firm D call. The CDR3 length is 13 residues. Germline V gene lookup returns CDR1 SQVTM and CDR2 ANQGSEA. V was clipped by 6 bases and J by 7 bases, with 16 bases between them. DNA of the CDR3: TGCAGCGTGAGACGCCTCCTGGGAAATGAGCAGTTCTTC. Translated, it gives CSVRRLLGNEQFF.

The chain combines TRBV20-1 with TRBJ2-2, with TRBD2 as a possible D gene (6 bases). This CDR3 is built from 15 residues. V was clipped by 1 base and J by 0 bases, with 9 bases between them. Germline V gene data show CDR1 as DFQATT and CDR2 as SNEGSKA (reference sequence). This CDR3 reads CSARVAGSNTGELFF. The CDR3 nucleotides are TGCAGTGCTAGAGTGGCGGGGTCGAACACCGGGGAGCTGTTTTTT.

CDR3 in DNA: TGTGCCAGCAGTTCCGGGACAGGGGCGAACACCGGGGAGCTGTTTTTT. The encoded protein is CASSSGTGANTGELFF. The V call is TRBV6-2 or TRBV6-3, the J call TRBJ2-2; 10 bases match TRBD1. The length of the CDR3 is 16 residues. V lost 4 bases to trimming and J lost 0 bases; unmatched junction nucleotides: 2. Germline V gene data show CDR1 as MNHEY and CDR2 as SVGEGT.

This clonotype has ten or more counts. J is TRBJ2-7 and V is TRBV9, with D perhaps TRBD2 (6 bases). In germline, CDR1 is SGDLS, CDR2 YYNGEE. V was trimmed by 4 bases and J by 5 bases, leaving 16 bases between them. CDR3 length: 14 amino acids. Here the CDR3 DNA reads TGTGCCAGCAGCCCACAAGTGGCTAGCGACGAGCAGTACTTC. This gives the protein CASSPQVASDEQYF.

Worth noting for this clonotype: As the CDR3 is not closed by the conserved phenylalanine or tryptophan, this likely results from a read error. It is unclear where the CDR3 begins or ends on the DNA, so no DNA is shown, and the CDR3 is as TCRdb lists it. V is TRBV6-4 and J is TRBJ2-1. The CDR3 totals 9 residues, both ends included. CDR1 and CDR2 from the germline V gene are MRHNA and SNTAGT. The CDR3 is CASRQRHRR.

The chain couples TRBV2 to TRBJ2-5; possibly TRBD1 for D (6 bases). The ends were cut back, 10 bases at V and 3 bases at J, with 15 bases in the middle. Germline V gene lookup returns CDR1 SNHLY and CDR2 FYNNEI. The length of the CDR3 is 13 residues. The CDR3 DNA is TGTGCCACCCTGGGACACCTAAAAGAGACCCAGTACTTC. It specifies CATLGHLKETQYF.

The chain combines TRBV12-3 or TRBV12-4 with TRBJ2-5; TRBD2 agrees at 12 bases. Unmatched junction bases numbered 6, after V lost 5 bases and J lost 5 bases. The CDR3 loop spans 15 amino acids. CDR3 nucleotide sequence: TGTGCCAGCAGTCCCCGGACTAGCGGGAAGGAGACCCAGTACTTC. It is translated as CASSPRTSGKETQYF.

This clonotype was counted at least ten times. The V call is TRBV7-6, the J call TRBJ2-7; 12 positions agree with TRBD2. V lost 4 bases and J lost 6; bases outside the gene matches: 4. From germline, CDR1 is SGHVS and CDR2 FNYEAQ. The CDR3 consists of 14 residues. In DNA, the CDR3 is TGTGCCAGCAGCTCTAGCGGGAGGGCCCGCGAGCAGTACTTC. It specifies CASSSSGRAREQYF.

The chain carries TRBV7-9 and TRBJ2-2, with TRBD1 as a possible D gene (5 bases). Germline V CDR1 and CDR2: SEHNR, FQNEAQ (reference sequence). Trimming removed 3 bases at V and 2 bases at J, with 10 bases between. There are 15 residues in the CDR3. CDR3 in amino acids: CASSFGAANTGELFF. DNA of the CDR3: TGTGCCAGCAGCTTTGGGGCGGCCAACACCGGGGAGCTGTTTTTT.

This clonotype was counted between two and nine times. The V and J genes are TRBV20-1 and TRBJ2-5, with no clear D. The germline CDR1 and CDR2 sequences are DFQATT and SNEGSKA (reference sequence). This CDR3 contains 17 residues. V lost 0 bases and J lost 0, with 17 bases in between. The CDR3 sequence: CSARDLLGLGYQETQYF. CDR3 in DNA: TGCAGTGCTAGAGATCTTTTAGGGTTAGGGTACCAAGAGACCCAGTACTTC.

Many counts were recorded for this clonotype. The CDR3 region is CASNKETQYF. For the CDR3, the DNA is TGTGCCAGCAATAAAGAGACCCAGTACTTC. The chain links TRBV6-2 or TRBV6-3 to TRBJ2-5; D call uncertain. Germline CDR1 and CDR2: MNHEY and SVGEGT. The V end was cut by 7 bases, the J end by 3 bases, with 3 bases between. The CDR3 has 10 residues.

This chain joins TRBV27 and TRBJ2-7; 10 bases match TRBD2. The V gene's germline CDR1 is MNHEY and CDR2 SMNVEV (reference sequence). The J segment lost 7 bases and the V segment lost 6 bases, leaving 6 bases of the junction unmatched. The CDR3 covers 13 residues. For the CDR3, the DNA is TGTGCCAGCAGGGCTAGCGGGAGTCGGGAGCAGTACTTC. It specifies CASRASGSREQYF.